Listed here are 26 T cell receptor beta chains from one sample, sequenced in a study of radiation and T cells in renal cell carcinoma. As to time point: blood 4 weeks post-SBRT, at nephrectomy. Treatment noted: 15 Gy SBRT to primary tumor, nephrectomy 4 weeks later. TCRdb keeps only in-frame clones here, not all; method: immunoSEQ multiplex PCR. The sample carries some 81,000 clones, roughly nine tenths recorded once. The sequences come from blood, collected from a patient whose treatment included radiotherapy and nephrectomy. These receptors originate from a woman aged 70-85 years with renal cell carcinoma.

On this clone: Other DNA sequences in the same sample also yield this CDR3. V is TRBV9 and J is TRBJ2-3, with 8 bases aligning to TRBD1. This CDR3 has 14 amino acids. With 3 bases clipped from V and 3 bases from J, the junction kept 3 bases outside the gene matches. Germline CDR1 reads SGDLS; CDR2 reads YYNGEE. CDR3 region: CASSAGQGTDTQYF. The DNA for the CDR3 is TGTGCCAGCAGCGCCGGACAGGGAACAGATACGCAGTATTTT.

V gene TRBV18 combines with J gene TRBJ2-7, with D unresolved. Trimming took off 6 bases at V and 2 bases at J, with 5 bases between the two ends. Per germline, CDR1 KGHSH and CDR2 LQKENI. The CDR3 runs 11 residues. The CDR3: CASSRAYEQYF. Here the CDR3 DNA reads TGTGCCAGCTCCCGGGCCTACGAGCAGTACTTC.

The CDR3 nucleotides read TGCGCCAGCAGCCAAAGTCCGGGGGGGCTCATTGATGAGCAGTTCTTC. Translating it yields CASSQSPGGLIDEQFF. The chain combines TRBV4-1 with TRBJ2-1; TRBD2 agrees at 8 bases. After removal of 2 bases from V and 8 bases from J, the junction contained 11 bases not matched to a gene. The CDR3 covers 16 residues. Per the germline V gene, CDR1 is MGHRA and CDR2 is YSYEKL.

V usage is TRBV10-3 and J usage is TRBJ2-3; no firm D call. Trimming took 7 bases from V and 1 from J, leaving 15 bases between them. The CDR3 is 15 amino acids. The V gene's germline CDR1 is ENHRY and CDR2 SYGVKD. The CDR3 region has the DNA TGTGCCATCACCCCGACAAAATGGGGCACAGATACGCAGTATTTT. Translated, it gives CAITPTKWGTDTQYF.

In its sample, this clone was seen once. V gene TRBV7-2 combines with J gene TRBJ2-1; the match to TRBD2 covers 8 bases. This CDR3 has 15 residues. With V trimmed by 6 bases and J by 9 bases, 13 bases remained unmatched. Germline loops: CDR1 SGHTA, CDR2 FQGNSA. This CDR3 is CASRVAAGGLGEQFF. CDR3 bases: TGTGCCAGCAGAGTAGCGGCGGGGGGTCTCGGTGAGCAGTTCTTC.

V and J are TRBV19 and TRBJ1-5; 9 positions agree with TRBD1. The CDR3 spans 19 residues. With 7 bases clipped from V and 0 bases from J, the junction kept 16 bases outside the gene matches. From germline, CDR1 is LNHDA and CDR2 SQIVND (reference sequence). The CDR3 is CASTTRRTGAIYSNQPQHF. The CDR3, as DNA: TGTGCCAGTACCACGCGGAGGACAGGGGCGATCTATAGCAATCAGCCCCAGCATTTT.

The J gene is TRBJ2-3, the V gene TRBV12-2; the DNA was not used to check the table's D call, TRBD2. TRBV12-2 is a listed pseudogene. This CDR3 has 15 residues. The CDR3 DNA reads as TGTGCAAGGGCGCTAGCTGGTGGTGTGACAGATACGCAGTATTTT. This encodes CARALAGGVTDTQYF.

The chain couples TRBV4-1 to TRBJ2-3; 8 bases map to TRBD2. Germline V CDR1 and CDR2: MGHRA, YSYEKL. V gave up 1 base and J gave up 2 bases; unmatched junction bases: 8. There are 17 residues in the CDR3. The CDR3 here is CASSQVASGRLTDTQYF. Written as DNA, the CDR3 is TGCGCCAGCAGCCAAGTAGCTAGCGGGCGCCTCACAGATACGCAGTATTTT.

The chain is built from TRBV9 and TRBJ2-1; 10 positions match TRBD2. Germline assignment: CDR1 SGDLS and CDR2 YYNGEE. This CDR3 contains 22 residues. J lost 0 bases, V lost 0 bases, and 18 bases had no gene match. CDR3 in DNA: TGTGCCAGCAGCGTAGATAGGGCGAGTCTAGCGGGGGCCCGGAGCTCCTACAATGAGCAGTTCTTC. Protein product: CASSVDRASLAGARSSYNEQFF.

The rearrangement links TRBV29-1 to TRBJ2-2, with D possibly being TRBD1 or TRBD2 (5 bases each). V was shortened by 7 bases and J by 2 bases, with 8 bases between the two germline ends. This CDR3 comprises 12 residues. The V gene's germline CDR1 is SQVTM and CDR2 ANQGSEA. CDR3 sequence (DNA): TGCAGCGCCAGGGACAACACCGGGGAGCTGTTTTTT. Translating gives CSARDNTGELFF.

The rearrangement joins TRBV5-1 to TRBJ2-1; 12 bases are shared with TRBD2. V was clipped by 4 bases and J by 1 base; unmatched bases: 6. In germline, CDR1 is SGHRS, CDR2 YFSETQ. This CDR3 has 17 amino acids. The CDR3 nucleotides are TGCGCCAGCAGCAGCCCTAGCGGGGGGGGATCCTACAATGAGCAGTTCTTC. Protein product: CASSSPSGGGSYNEQFF.

The chain combines TRBV5-1 with TRBJ2-7; 8 nucleotides align to TRBD2. After removal of 3 bases from V and 10 bases from J, the junction contained 15 bases not matched to a gene. The CDR3 contains 15 residues. The germline V gene encodes CDR1 SGHRS and CDR2 YFSETQ. CDR3 bases: TGCGCCAGCAGCTCATCGGGAGGGCTCGGGCTCGAACAGTACTTC. Protein product: CASSSSGGLGLEQYF.

This clone was detected only a few times. The V gene is TRBV28, the J gene TRBJ1-1, with 8 bases identical to TRBD1. J gave up 1 base and V 5 bases, and 9 bases lay outside the gene matches. The germline V gene encodes CDR1 MDHEN and CDR2 SYDVKM. The CDR3 totals 16 residues. The CDR3 reads CASSQVQGATNTEAFF. In nucleotides, the CDR3 is TGTGCCAGCAGTCAAGTCCAGGGGGCGACGAACACTGAAGCTTTCTTT.

The chain combines TRBV7-9 with TRBJ2-7; D is perhaps TRBD2 (6 bases). V lost 0 bases and J 6 bases, leaving 9 bases between the germline ends. Germline CDR1 reads SEHNR; CDR2 reads FQNEAQ (reference sequence). The CDR3 is 13 residues long. The CDR3 here is CASSLAGGAEQYF. The CDR3 coding sequence is TGTGCCAGCAGCTTAGCGGGGGGTGCCGAGCAGTACTTC.

The chain combines TRBV28 with TRBJ2-3; 11 nucleotides line up with TRBD2. Germline CDR1 is MDHEN and CDR2 is SYDVKM. V was clipped by 4 bases and J by 5 bases; unmatched bases: 5. The CDR3 covers 15 residues. CDR3 protein: CASSSPTSGGDTQYF. The CDR3, as DNA: TGTGCCAGCAGTTCCCCCACTAGCGGGGGAGATACGCAGTATTTT. The whole variable domain, filled in from reference TRBV28 and TRBJ2-3, reads DVKVTQSSRYLVKRTGEKVFLECVQDMDHENMFWYRQDPGLGLRLIYFSYDVKMKEKGDIPEGYSVSREKKERFSLILESASTNQTSMYLCASSSPTSGGDTQYFGPGTRLTVL.

Comment on this clone: Germline and junction disagree at one end, which may indicate a read error. This rearrangement joins TRBV4-2 to TRBJ2-5; 12 bases agree with TRBD1. Germline V gene data show CDR1 as LGHNA and CDR2 as YNFKEQ. This CDR3 is built from 14 residues. CDR3 region: CASSRDRGQGTQYF. For the CDR3, the DNA is TGTGCCAGCAGCCGGGACAGGGGGCAAGGGACCCAGTACTTC.

V is TRBV19 and J is TRBJ2-2; D is perhaps TRBD1 or TRBD2 (6 bases each). V shed 6 bases and J shed 3 bases, with 11 bases lying between them. CDR1 is LNHDA, CDR2 SQIVND, per germline (reference sequence). CDR3 length: 14 amino acids. In DNA form, the CDR3 reads TGTGCCAGTAGACTCGGGGGCGACACCGGGGAGCTGTTTTTT. This codes for CASRLGGDTGELFF.

This clone has just one count. The rearrangement uses TRBV7-3 and TRBJ2-2; TRBD1 might be the D (6 bases). The CDR3 runs 16 residues. Germline lookup yields CDR1 SGHTA and CDR2 FQGTGA. V was pared by 3 bases and J by 4 bases, with 15 bases between. The DNA of the CDR3 is TGTGCCAGCAGCTTGGACAGCGAGGGTTTCACCGGGGAGCTGTTTTTT. This encodes CASSLDSEGFTGELFF.

The chain carries TRBV7-3 and TRBJ1-2; TRBD1 might be the D (5 bases). Trimming took 1 base from V and 6 from J, leaving 21 bases between them. This CDR3 has 17 residues. Germline values: CDR1 SGHTA, CDR2 FQGTGA. As DNA, the CDR3 is TGTGCCAGCAGCTTAAGTCCCAGGGAGTGGGGGAGGAATGGCTACACCTTC. This sequence encodes CASSLSPREWGRNGYTF.

The chain combines TRBV7-8 with TRBJ2-5; 9 nucleotides agree with TRBD1. The CDR3 extends over 16 amino acids. The V and J ends lost 2 bases and 1 base, in that order; junction bases with no gene match: 5. Germline V CDR1 and CDR2: SGHVS, FQNEAQ. CDR3 DNA: TGTGCCAGCAGCTTAAGGGGGACAGGGCCCCAAGAGACCCAGTACTTC. Protein sequence: CASSLRGTGPQETQYF.

J is TRBJ2-2 and V is TRBV5-1, with D possibly TRBD2 on 6 matching bases. This CDR3 region has 15 residues. Germline V lookup: CDR1 SGHRS, CDR2 YFSETQ. The ends were cut back, 2 bases at V and 3 bases at J, with 11 bases in the middle. The CDR3 loop reads CASSFKGGDTGELFF. CDR3 DNA: TGCGCCAGCAGCTTCAAAGGAGGGGACACCGGGGAGCTGTTTTTT.

V gene TRBV30 combines with J gene TRBJ1-1; a weak D match, TRBD1 (5 bases). V shed 5 bases and J shed 3 bases, with 16 bases lying between them. Germline V gene data show CDR1 as GTSNPN and CDR2 as SVGIG (reference sequence). The CDR3 has 14 amino acids. DNA of the CDR3: TGTGCCTGGGGTGGGGCCGGTGTGGACACTGAAGCTTTCTTT. Translation gives CAWGGAGVDTEAFF. Full variable domain (missing parts from reference TRBV30 and TRBJ1-1): SQTIHQWPATLVQPVGSPLSLECTVEGTSNPNLYWYRQAAGRGLQLLFYSVGIGQISSEVPQNLSASRPQDRQFILSSKKLLLSDSGFYLCAWGGAGVDTEAFFGQGTRLTVV.

Concerning this clone itself: In the same sample, other DNA sequences code for this CDR3. J is TRBJ2-7 and V is TRBV28; D may be TRBD2 (6 bases). Germline V gives CDR1 MDHEN, CDR2 SYDVKM. V was cut by 6 bases and J by 4 bases, with 10 bases left in between. CDR3 length: 12 residues. In nucleotides, the CDR3 is TGTGCCAGCAGCCTAGGGAGGTACGAGCAGTACTTC. Its translation: CASSLGRYEQYF.

V is TRBV30 and J is TRBJ2-3; 9 nucleotides agree with TRBD2. Per germline, CDR1 GTSNPN and CDR2 SVGIG (reference sequence). V shed 2 bases, J shed 1 base, and the junction held 7 bases outside the gene matches. The CDR3 spans 16 residues. The DNA of the CDR3 is TGTGCCTGGAGTAACCCCTTAGCGGGGGGCACAGATACGCAGTATTTT. Its protein is CAWSNPLAGGTDTQYF. The entire variable domain, with the rest obtained from reference TRBV30 and TRBJ2-3, is as follows: SQTIHQWPATLVQPVGSPLSLECTVEGTSNPNLYWYRQAAGRGLQLLFYSVGIGQISSEVPQNLSASRPQDRQFILSSKKLLLSDSGFYLCAWSNPLAGGTDTQYFGPGTRLTVL.

The chain is built from TRBV7-2 and TRBJ2-5, with TRBD2 matching 14 bases. Trimming took 3 bases from V and 6 from J; bases not matched to a gene: 6. The CDR3 extends over 16 amino acids. CDR1 is SGHTA and CDR2 is FQGNSA in the germline V gene. Written as DNA, the CDR3 is TGTGCCAGCAGCTTCGGACTAGCGGGGGGCCCGAAGACCCAGTACTTC. As protein: CASSFGLAGGPKTQYF.

The chain carries TRBV4-1 and TRBJ1-6, with 8 bases lining up with TRBD1. With 1 base clipped from V and 7 bases from J, the junction kept 6 bases outside the gene matches. This CDR3 region has 16 residues. In germline, CDR1 is MGHRA, CDR2 YSYEKL. Here the CDR3 reads CASSQGTGSRNSPLHF. CDR3 DNA sequence: TGCGCCAGCAGCCAAGGGACAGGGTCTCGAAATTCACCCCTCCACTTT.